Below, 27 T cell receptor beta chains from the same sample are listed, as sequenced in a study of blood T cell repertoires in COVID-19. The data were produced by immunoSEQ multiplex PCR, yet TCRdb's version contains in-frame clones alone and is incomplete. Here the sample spans roughly 670,000 clones, around 89% being singletons. Input material: peripheral blood. The receptors were sampled from a woman in her late teens or twenties with acute or convalescent COVID-19.

This chain links TRBV7-2 with TRBJ2-4; 12 bases align to TRBD2. CDR3 length: 17 amino acids. The J segment lost 2 bases and the V segment lost 3 bases, leaving 5 bases of the junction unmatched. Germline lookup yields CDR1 SGHTA and CDR2 FQGNSA. The CDR3 region has the DNA TGTGCCAGCAGCTTGCTAGCGGGGGGGTTACCCAAAAACATTCAGTACTTC. It yields the protein CASSLLAGGLPKNIQYF. The complete variable domain, with remaining parts taken from reference TRBV7-2 and TRBJ2-4, reads GAGVSQSPSNKVTEKGKDVELRCDPISGHTALYWYRQSLGQGLEFLIYFQGNSAPDKSGLPSDRFSAERTGGSVSTLTIQRTQQEDSAVYLCASSLLAGGLPKNIQYFGAGTRLSVL.

The chain has TRBV6-6 and TRBJ1-2; 10 bases line up with TRBD1. Germline V CDR1 and CDR2: MNHNY, SVGAGI (reference sequence). J gave up 0 bases and V 6 bases, and 4 bases lay outside the gene matches. The CDR3 has 15 residues. The CDR3 sequence: CASSTGQGANYGYTF. In DNA, the CDR3 is TGTGCCAGCAGCACCGGACAGGGGGCTAACTATGGCTACACCTTC.

Notes on this clone: Within the sample, other DNA sequences also encode this same CDR3. The chain couples TRBV19 to TRBJ1-6; D unclear. This CDR3 is 13 amino acids long. V gave up 6 bases and J gave up 0 bases, with 3 bases separating them. Per germline, CDR1 LNHDA and CDR2 SQIVND (reference sequence). For the CDR3, the DNA is TGTGCCAGTAGCGGCTCCTATAATTCACCCCTCCACTTT. Residues: CASSGSYNSPLHF.

This chain connects TRBV11-1 to TRBJ1-1; possible D gene TRBD1, 5 bases. V gave up 1 base and J gave up 4 bases, with 13 bases separating them. The CDR3 contains 15 residues. Germline CDR1 reads SGHAT; CDR2 reads FQDESV (reference sequence). The CDR3 DNA reads TGTGCCAGCAGCTTAGGTCCGGGGGGGATCACTGAAGCTTTCTTT. Residues: CASSLGPGGITEAFF.

This clone appeared a single time. The CDR3 sequence is CASSRRQILTEAFF. The CDR3 region has the DNA TGTGCCAGCAGCAGAAGACAGATACTTACTGAAGCTTTCTTT. The genes are TRBV7-9 and TRBJ1-1; TRBD1 is a possible D gene (5 bases). V was shortened by 5 bases and J by 5 bases, with 15 bases between the two germline ends. CDR3 size: 14 residues. CDR1 and CDR2 from the germline V gene are SEHNR and FQNEAQ (reference sequence).

The chain joins TRBV4-2 to TRBJ2-1, with 11 nucleotides matching TRBD2. CDR1 is LGHNA and CDR2 is YNFKEQ in the germline V gene. V shed 0 bases, J shed 12 bases, and the junction held 10 bases outside the gene matches. CDR3 length: 16 residues. The CDR3 sequence is CASSQELAGGLQGQFF. The DNA for the CDR3 is TGTGCCAGCAGCCAAGAATTAGCGGGGGGGCTACAAGGGCAGTTCTTC.

The gene calls are TRBV4-1 and TRBJ2-7, with a tentative D call TRBD1 (5 bases). The CDR3 is 13 residues long. Per germline, CDR1 MGHRA and CDR2 YSYEKL. Trimming shortened V by 2 bases and J by 5 bases, and 10 bases separated the two germline ends. As DNA, the CDR3 is TGCGCCAGCAGCCAAATCCAGGGCCACGAGCAGTACTTC. Translating gives CASSQIQGHEQYF.

In the case of this clone: The same CDR3 can be traced to other DNA sequences in this sample. The chain links TRBV11-3 to TRBJ2-2; D perhaps matches TRBD2 (5 bases). Trimming cost V 5 bases and J 6 bases, with 10 bases left between them. Germline CDR1 is SGHNT and CDR2 is YENEEA. The CDR3 length is 13 residues. CDR3 DNA sequence: TGTGCCAGCAGCCTCTCGCGGGCCGGGGAGCTGTTTTTT. Translated: CASSLSRAGELFF.

The V and J genes are TRBV29-1 and TRBJ2-7; possibly TRBD1 for D (6 bases). Germline V gives CDR1 SQVTM, CDR2 ANQGSEA. The CDR3 runs to 16 residues. The germline V and J ends were trimmed by 7 bases and 2 bases, with 24 bases remaining between them. In nucleotides, the CDR3 is TGCAGCGGCCGAAGGTGGGGCAGGGGATTCACCTACGAGCAGTACTTC. Translating gives CSGRRWGRGFTYEQYF.

This clone was detected once. The rearrangement uses TRBV5-1 and TRBJ1-2; 9 bases agree with TRBD1. Looked up from germline, CDR1 is SGHRS and CDR2 is YFSETQ. Trimming took 4 bases from V and 4 from J; bases not matched to a gene: 8. CDR3 length equals 15 residues. CDR3 coding DNA: TGCGCCAGCAGCAGGACAGGGGATGTGGGCTATGGCTACACCTTC. This gives the protein CASSRTGDVGYGYTF.

The J gene is TRBJ1-2, the V gene TRBV30; TRBD1 aligns across 9 bases. Germline V gives CDR1 GTSNPN, CDR2 SVGIG (reference sequence). The junction had 6 bases not matched to a gene; V was cut back by 3 bases and J by 7 bases. The CDR3 length is 13 residues. CDR3 coding DNA: TGTGCCTGGAGGGGACAGGGTCGGGCTGGCTACACCTTC. Amino acid sequence: CAWRGQGRAGYTF.

The rearrangement uses TRBV11-2 and TRBJ1-2, with D perhaps matching TRBD1 (5 bases). The CDR3 loop spans 13 amino acids. Germline V CDR1 and CDR2: SGHAT, FQNNGV. The V end was cut by 3 bases, the J end by 7 bases, with 12 bases between. CDR3 nucleotides: TGTGCCAGCAGCTTTAAATGGGGGGGTGGCTACACCTTC. It yields the protein CASSFKWGGGYTF.

The chain links TRBV3-1 (or the pseudogene TRBV3-2) to TRBJ1-1; 7 bases map to TRBD1. The V gene end was trimmed by 4 bases and the J gene end by 0 bases; junction bases not matched to a gene: 2. The CDR3 totals 14 residues. Germline-derived CDR1 and CDR2 are LGHDT and YNNKEL (reference sequence). CDR3 sequence: CASSPGTVNTEAFF. The CDR3 nucleotides are TGTGCCAGCAGCCCGGGGACAGTGAACACTGAAGCTTTCTTT.

The chain links TRBV3-1 (or the pseudogene TRBV3-2) to TRBJ2-1, with D maybe TRBD1 (5 bases). CDR3 length: 15 residues. The germline V gene has CDR1 LGHDT and CDR2 YNNKEL (reference sequence). Trimming took off 0 bases at V and 6 bases at J, with 12 bases between the two ends. Here the CDR3 DNA reads TGTGCCAGCAGCCAAGATAGGGGTCTGGGCAATGAGCAGTTCTTC. The encoded protein is CASSQDRGLGNEQFF.

The rearrangement uses TRBV7-9 and TRBJ2-1, with 7 bases matching TRBD1. The CDR3 has 17 residues. The V gene end was trimmed by 3 bases and the J gene end by 4 bases; junction bases not matched to a gene: 12. Germline lookup yields CDR1 SEHNR and CDR2 FQNEAQ (reference sequence). CDR3 protein: CASSFLPPGTAYNEQFF. The CDR3 DNA follows: TGTGCCAGCAGCTTCTTGCCTCCCGGGACAGCATACAATGAGCAGTTCTTC.

V and J are TRBV12-3 or TRBV12-4 and TRBJ2-2; D is possibly TRBD1 (5 bases). Trimming stripped 6 bases from V and 7 bases from J, with 12 bases between. This CDR3 contains 13 residues. The CDR3 DNA reads TGTGCCAGCAGCCGGCTCAGGGACGGGGAGCTGTTTTTT. Amino acid sequence: CASSRLRDGELFF.

The CDR3 region has the DNA TGTGCCAGCAGCGTAGCAGGCCTATTCTCTGGAAACACCATATATTTT. Translated, it gives CASSVAGLFSGNTIYF. This chain uses TRBV9 with TRBJ1-3; the D is unclear. CDR1 SGDLS and CDR2 YYNGEE come from the germline V gene. The CDR3 covers 16 residues. V lost 0 bases and J 0 bases, leaving 10 bases between the germline ends.

The genes are TRBV5-6 and TRBJ2-2, with 8 bases fitting TRBD1. Germline V CDR1 and CDR2: SGHDT, YYEEEE. Trimming took 6 bases from V and 4 from J; bases not matched to a gene: 5. The CDR3 covers 14 residues. CDR3 loop: CASTQGARTGELFF. The CDR3 DNA is TGTGCCAGCACCCAGGGGGCGCGCACCGGGGAGCTGTTTTTT.

This chain links TRBV11-2 with TRBJ2-1, with a tentative D call TRBD1 (5 bases). With 1 base removed from V and 15 bases from J, the gap between germline ends came to 10 bases. In germline, CDR1 is SGHAT, CDR2 FQNNGV. The CDR3 is 11 amino acids. The CDR3 here is CASSLGQLWFF. CDR3 nucleotides: TGTGCCAGCAGCTTAGGACAGTTGTGGTTCTTC.

In DNA, the CDR3 is TGTGCCAGCTCACCACCCGAACAGGGTGACACCGGGGAGCTGTTTTTT. Its protein is CASSPPEQGDTGELFF. This rearrangement joins TRBV18 to TRBJ2-2, with a possible D match to TRBD1 (6 bases). The CDR3 is made up of 16 amino acids. Germline lookup yields CDR1 KGHSH and CDR2 LQKENI. The V gene lost 0 bases and the J gene lost 3 bases, with 11 bases spanning the gap.

This sequence joins TRBV5-6 and TRBJ1-2; D ambiguous. This CDR3 comprises 15 residues. V lost 0 bases, J lost 7 bases, and 16 bases lay in between. In germline, CDR1 is SGHDT, CDR2 YYEEEE. This chain's CDR3 is CASSLGGAPPGGYTF. The DNA of the CDR3 is TGTGCCAGCAGCTTGGGAGGAGCCCCTCCCGGTGGCTACACCTTC.

This clone has just a few counts. The chain recombines TRBV5-1 with TRBJ1-2; D is perhaps TRBD1 (6 bases). V lost 2 bases and J 6 bases, leaving 17 bases between the germline ends. This CDR3 comprises 15 residues. Per germline, CDR1 SGHRS and CDR2 YFSETQ. The chain's CDR3 is CASSLQGIVRNGYTF. CDR3 DNA: TGCGCCAGCAGCTTACAGGGTATTGTACGGAATGGCTACACCTTC. Drawing the rest from reference TRBV5-1 and TRBJ1-2, the complete variable domain is KAGVTQTPRYLIKTRGQQVTLSCSPISGHRSVSWYQQTPGQGLQFLFEYFSETQRNKGNFPGRFSGRQFSNSRSEMNVSTLELGDSALYLCASSLQGIVRNGYTFGSGTRLTVV.

The chain combines TRBV4-1 with TRBJ2-1; 9 positions match TRBD2. The CDR3 is 17 residues long. Trimming took 0 bases from V and 2 from J; bases not matched to a gene: 5. Germline CDR1 reads MGHRA; CDR2 reads YSYEKL. The CDR3 region is CASSQDVLAGAYNEQFF. CDR3 DNA: TGCGCCAGCAGCCAAGACGTCTTAGCGGGAGCCTACAATGAGCAGTTCTTC.

This sequence joins TRBV7-9 and TRBJ1-2; D unresolved. The germline V gene encodes CDR1 SEHNR and CDR2 FQNEAQ (reference sequence). Trimming cost V 6 bases and J 2 bases, with 13 bases left between them. CDR3 length equals 14 residues. CDR3 region: CASRPDTLNYGYTF. CDR3 nucleotides: TGTGCCAGCAGGCCCGACACCTTGAACTATGGCTACACCTTC.

This sequence joins TRBV21-1 and TRBJ2-7; TRBD2 is taken as the D call from the table, unchecked against the DNA. TRBV21-1 corresponds to a pseudogene. This CDR3 has 16 amino acids. CDR3 protein: CASSLPAIRRNYEQYF. The CDR3, as DNA: TGTGCCAGCAGCCTCCCCGCGATTAGGAGAAACTACGAGCAGTACTTC.

The gene calls are TRBV2 and TRBJ2-7; tentative D call: TRBD1 (6 bases). V lost 2 bases and J 7 bases, leaving 24 bases between the germline ends. The germline CDR1 and CDR2 sequences are SNHLY and FYNNEI. This CDR3 has 17 residues. CDR3 sequence: CASSEPTPDRPPWEQYF. CDR3 coding DNA: TGTGCCAGCAGTGAACCAACGCCCGACAGGCCACCGTGGGAGCAGTACTTC.

This sequence joins TRBV30 and TRBJ1-4, with 8 nucleotides matching TRBD1. The V gene end was trimmed by 0 bases and the J gene end by 8 bases; junction bases not matched to a gene: 23. The CDR3 covers 20 residues. The germline CDR1 and CDR2 sequences are GTSNPN and SVGIG (reference sequence). The CDR3 loop is CAWSVRTTGGPFRGEEKLFF. The CDR3 DNA is TGTGCCTGGAGTGTAAGGACCACAGGGGGTCCGTTTCGGGGTGAAGAAAAACTGTTTTTT.